Listed here are 24 T cell receptor beta chains from one sample, sequenced in a study of shared clonotypes between healthy human individuals. Sequenced by immunoSEQ multiplex PCR; TCRdb stores in-frame clones only, minus some. Here the sample spans a few million clones, just over 90% being singletons. Selected positively for CCR7 and CD45RO-negative, naive CD8 cells excluded terminally differentiated effector memory CD45RA+ cells. The material sequenced was naive CD8+ T cells from PBMCs. The receptor source for this set is a man aged 18-30 years in good health. Some clones in this sample may be carry-over from other donors' samples.

Regarding this clone: At one end, the junction sequence differs from germline, possibly due to a read error. The J gene is TRBJ2-7, the V gene TRBV6-5; 10 bases agree with TRBD2. Germline-derived CDR1 and CDR2 are MNHEY and SVGAGI. The CDR3 consists of 15 residues. The DNA of the CDR3 is TGTGCCAGCAGTTACGTGGCTAGCGGGAGACTAGACCTCAACTTC. It yields the protein CASSYVASGRLDLNF.

Note on this clone: Other DNA sequences in this sample translate to the same CDR3. The rearrangement joins TRBV9 to TRBJ2-3; D gene ambiguous. CDR1 is SGDLS and CDR2 is YYNGEE in the germline V gene. Deletions cut 0 bases from V and 0 bases from J, with 8 bases between. This CDR3 is 15 amino acids long. The CDR3 DNA follows: TGTGCCAGCAGCGTAGTGGGCTCTAGCACAGATACGCAGTATTTT. Amino acid sequence: CASSVVGSSTDTQYF.

This chain links TRBV4-1 with TRBJ2-6; D uncertain. This CDR3 contains 14 residues. With 8 bases removed from V and 3 bases from J, the gap between germline ends came to 11 bases. Germline lookup yields CDR1 MGHRA and CDR2 YSYEKL. CDR3 loop: CASSALVGANVLTF. In DNA form, the CDR3 reads TGCGCCAGCTCCGCGCTAGTTGGGGCCAACGTCCTGACTTTC.

This chain links TRBV28 with TRBJ2-5, with D uncertain. The CDR3 has 15 amino acids. V lost 2 bases to trimming and J lost 4 bases, with 14 bases between them. The germline CDR1 and CDR2 sequences are MDHEN and SYDVKM. Written as DNA, the CDR3 is TGTGCCAGCAGTTTAGCTTATACTACCGGAGAGACCCAGTACTTC. Translation: CASSLAYTTGETQYF.

The rearrangement joins TRBV25-1 to TRBJ1-3; D ambiguous. Trimming removed 4 bases at V and 8 bases at J, with 3 bases between. Per germline, CDR1 MGHDK and CDR2 SYGVNS. The CDR3 consists of 10 residues. The CDR3 DNA reads TGTGCCAGCAGTGCAGACACCATATATTTT. It encodes CASSADTIYF.

For the CDR3, the DNA is TGCGCCAGCAGCCAGAGGACAGGGGGCACCTACGAGCAGTACTTC. This encodes CASSQRTGGTYEQYF. The rearrangement joins TRBV4-3 to TRBJ2-7, with TRBD1 matching 11 bases. There are 15 residues in the CDR3. Per germline, CDR1 LGHNA and CDR2 YSLEER. J gave up 2 bases and V 3 bases, and 3 bases lay outside the gene matches.

The chain recombines TRBV9 with TRBJ2-7; 12 bases agree with TRBD2. V lost 4 bases and J lost 3; bases outside the gene matches: 5. This CDR3 is 15 amino acids long. CDR1 SGDLS and CDR2 YYNGEE come from the germline V gene. The CDR3 nucleotides are TGTGCCAGCAGCCCTACTAGCGGGAGGATCTACGAGCAGTACTTC. This encodes CASSPTSGRIYEQYF.

V gene TRBV4-1 combines with J gene TRBJ1-2, with D unclear. The V gene lost 0 bases and the J gene lost 4 bases, with 9 bases spanning the gap. The CDR3 contains 14 residues. From germline, CDR1 is MGHRA and CDR2 YSYEKL. CDR3 DNA: TGCGCCAGCAGCCAAGATCGCAGTGTCTATGGCTACACCTTC. This codes for CASSQDRSVYGYTF.

This clone was found once. The chain is built from TRBV9 and TRBJ2-3, with 7 nucleotides matching TRBD1. J lost 0 bases, V lost 4 bases, and 11 bases had no gene match. Germline CDR1 and CDR2: SGDLS and YYNGEE. The CDR3 runs to 17 residues. This CDR3 is CASSLADRASSTDTQYF. CDR3 sequence (DNA): TGTGCCAGCAGCCTAGCCGACAGGGCCTCTAGCACAGATACGCAGTATTTT.

V gene TRBV19 combines with J gene TRBJ1-1; D uncertain. This CDR3 has 14 residues. Germline V gives CDR1 LNHDA, CDR2 SQIVND (reference sequence). Trimming took off 11 bases at V and 7 bases at J, with 23 bases between the two ends. The CDR3 DNA follows: TGTGCCCTACGGGGTGGTCCTCTCGGCGGTGAAGCTTTCTTT. This sequence encodes CALRGGPLGGEAFF.

This chain uses TRBV4-2 with TRBJ2-3, with TRBD2 identical over 9 bases. The germline V gene encodes CDR1 LGHNA and CDR2 YNFKEQ. V trimming: 4 bases; J trimming: 0 bases; junction bases outside the gene matches: 8. The length of the CDR3 is 17 residues. The CDR3 is CASSPRGGRASTDTQYF. The CDR3 coding sequence is TGTGCCAGCAGCCCCCGTGGCGGGAGGGCTAGCACAGATACGCAGTATTTT.

The chain combines TRBV19 with TRBJ2-2; D is uncertain. The CDR3 is made up of 15 amino acids. CDR1 is LNHDA and CDR2 is SQIVND in the germline V gene (reference sequence). V was cut by 7 bases and J by 6 bases, with 18 bases left in between. The CDR3 bases are TGTGCCAGTATGTTGAGTCTTAGTATCGCCGGGGAGCTGTTTTTT. Translated, it gives CASMLSLSIAGELFF. The full variable domain, with the rest looked up from reference TRBV19 and TRBJ2-2, is DGGITQSPKYLFRKEGQNVTLSCEQNLNHDAMYWYRQDPGQGLRLIYYSQIVNDFQKGDIAEGYSVSREKKESFPLTVTSAQKNPTAFYLCASMLSLSIAGELFFGEGSRLTVL.

This chain links TRBV9 with TRBJ1-2; no clear D. The CDR3 runs 14 residues. Germline-derived CDR1 and CDR2 are SGDLS and YYNGEE. V gave up 4 bases and J gave up 8 bases, with 18 bases separating them. The CDR3 DNA reads as TGTGCCAGCAGCCCCCGTAACCATAGGGAAGGCTACACCTTC. It specifies CASSPRNHREGYTF. The variable domain in full, with the rest retrieved from reference TRBV9 and TRBJ1-2, is DSGVTQTPKHLITATGQRVTLRCSPRSGDLSVYWYQQSLDQGLQFLIQYYNGEERAKGNILERFSAQQFPDLHSELNLSSLELGDSALYFCASSPRNHREGYTFGSGTRLTVV.

The chain links TRBV11-1 to TRBJ1-1; 7 bases agree with TRBD1. The CDR3 is made up of 16 amino acids. The germline V gene has CDR1 SGHAT and CDR2 FQDESV (reference sequence). V lost 1 base, J lost 1 base, and 6 bases stayed unmatched. The CDR3 protein is CASSLDEGAANTEAFF. CDR3 DNA sequence: TGTGCCAGCAGCTTAGATGAGGGGGCCGCGAACACTGAAGCTTTCTTT.

This chain joins TRBV9 and TRBJ2-3, with 13 nucleotides matching TRBD2. The junction had 5 bases not matched to a gene; V was cut back by 4 bases and J by 6 bases. This CDR3 comprises 15 residues. CDR1 is SGDLS and CDR2 is YYNGEE in the germline V gene. In DNA form, the CDR3 reads TGTGCCAGCAGCCCTCGGACTAGCGGGAGTGATACGCAGTATTTT. This codes for CASSPRTSGSDTQYF.

This chain joins TRBV5-6 and TRBJ2-7; D is ambiguous. The CDR3 length is 15 residues. CDR1 and CDR2 (germline): SGHDT, YYEEEE. V lost 6 bases and J 1 base, leaving 17 bases between the germline ends. The CDR3 reads CASTHSVGSSYEQYF. The CDR3 coding sequence is TGTGCCAGCACCCATTCCGTCGGCAGTTCCTACGAGCAGTACTTC.

V usage is TRBV11-2 and J usage is TRBJ2-1, with D maybe TRBD1 (5 bases). Trimming removed 7 bases from V and 9 bases from J, with 13 bases in between. Germline-derived CDR1 and CDR2 are SGHAT and FQNNGV. The CDR3 spans 12 residues. The CDR3 here is CASTLGVAEQFF. CDR3 nucleotides: TGTGCCAGCACCCTAGGGGTTGCTGAGCAGTTCTTC.

The V call is TRBV6-6, the J call TRBJ2-7, with D possibly being TRBD2 (5 bases). V lost 2 bases to trimming and J lost 0 bases, with 11 bases between them. The germline CDR1 and CDR2 sequences are MNHNY and SVGAGI (reference sequence). The CDR3 covers 15 residues. CDR3 protein: CASSYLGVPSYEQYF. For the CDR3, the DNA is TGTGCCAGCAGTTACCTCGGGGTCCCCTCCTACGAGCAGTACTTC.

The CDR3 loop is CASSMPRTGRGTEAFF. CDR3 DNA sequence: TGTGCCAGTAGTATGCCCCGGACAGGGCGGGGGACTGAAGCTTTCTTT. The gene calls are TRBV19 and TRBJ1-1; 8 positions agree with TRBD1. V was pared by 3 bases and J by 5 bases, with 11 bases of the junction left unmatched. Germline assignment: CDR1 LNHDA and CDR2 SQIVND (reference sequence). This CDR3 is 16 amino acids long. The full variable domain, with the rest looked up from reference TRBV19 and TRBJ1-1, is DGGITQSPKYLFRKEGQNVTLSCEQNLNHDAMYWYRQDPGQGLRLIYYSQIVNDFQKGDIAEGYSVSREKKESFPLTVTSAQKNPTAFYLCASSMPRTGRGTEAFFGQGTRLTVV.

In its sample, this clone was seen a few times. This chain uses TRBV18 with TRBJ1-2; a possible D gene is TRBD1 (5 bases). Germline values: CDR1 KGHSH, CDR2 LQKENI. This CDR3 is built from 13 residues. Trimming left V 6 bases short and J 5 bases short, with 13 bases between. CDR3 nucleotides: TGTGCCAGCTCGTCCGGGGCCCCTTATGGCTACACCTTC. Translated: CASSSGAPYGYTF.

A note on this clone: Within the sample, other DNA sequences also encode this same CDR3. The V call is TRBV4-1, the J call TRBJ2-3; D gene uncertain. Germline V CDR1 and CDR2: MGHRA, YSYEKL. The CDR3 totals 14 residues. The V end was cut by 4 bases, the J end by 0 bases, with 8 bases between. As DNA, the CDR3 is TGCGCCAGCAGCCGCGTCGGTAGCACAGATACGCAGTATTTT. Amino acid sequence: CASSRVGSTDTQYF.

This clone appeared a few times. V is TRBV7-9 and J is TRBJ2-2; 7 bases line up with TRBD1. With V trimmed by 3 bases and J by 3 bases, 10 bases remained unmatched. This CDR3 is built from 17 residues. The germline V gene encodes CDR1 SEHNR and CDR2 FQNEAQ (reference sequence). In DNA form, the CDR3 reads TGTGCCAGCAGCTTGGACAGATTCCAGGGGGACACCGGGGAGCTGTTTTTT. This translates into CASSLDRFQGDTGELFF.

The chain uses TRBV13 and TRBJ2-7; either TRBD1 or TRBD2 may fit D (5 bases each). Trimming removed 4 bases at V and 3 bases at J, with 16 bases between. Germline values: CDR1 PRHDT, CDR2 FYEKMQ (reference sequence). The CDR3 has 15 amino acids. The CDR3 DNA follows: TGTGCCAGCAGCTCATCCGGGACCGATTACTACGAGCAGTACTTC. Encoded protein: CASSSSGTDYYEQYF.

The V call is TRBV19, the J call TRBJ2-7; D unclear. Germline V CDR1 and CDR2: LNHDA, SQIVND (reference sequence). The CDR3 length is 13 residues. The ends were cut back, 7 bases at V and 2 bases at J, with 12 bases in the middle. This chain's CDR3 is CASIGGFAYEQYF. The CDR3 DNA is TGTGCCAGTATCGGTGGGTTTGCCTACGAGCAGTACTTC.